This T cell receptor (beta chain) was found in a study of blood T cells in healthy people across ages. V dropped 1 base and J dropped 8 bases, with 15 bases sitting between them. CDR3 length: 15 residues. Germline V lookup: CDR1 SGHDN, CDR2 FVKESK. A second PCR of 7 to 11 cycles used a sample-barcoded 5' primer and a J-beta primer mix. The authors tagged each cDNA molecule using a template-switch adaptor with 12 random nucleotides. MiXCR was run by TCRdb on the 5' RACE reads, yielding one entry per CDR3 protein. The repertoire holds hundreds of thousands of distinct CDR3 sequences, with 55% to 75% as singletons. Isolated PBMCs totaled at least 6.5 million in each sample. Extracted total RNA amounted to at least 5.5 micrograms for each sample.

The V and J genes are TRBV14 and TRBJ2-1; D might be TRBD1 (5 bases). The sequencing sample was made of blood. The sequence was collected from a man aged 25 to 45 in good health. CDR3 in amino acids: CASSQVSAGWDEQFF. The CDR3 region has the DNA TGTGCCAGCAGCCAAGTGTCCGCAGGGTGGGATGAGCAGTTCTTC.